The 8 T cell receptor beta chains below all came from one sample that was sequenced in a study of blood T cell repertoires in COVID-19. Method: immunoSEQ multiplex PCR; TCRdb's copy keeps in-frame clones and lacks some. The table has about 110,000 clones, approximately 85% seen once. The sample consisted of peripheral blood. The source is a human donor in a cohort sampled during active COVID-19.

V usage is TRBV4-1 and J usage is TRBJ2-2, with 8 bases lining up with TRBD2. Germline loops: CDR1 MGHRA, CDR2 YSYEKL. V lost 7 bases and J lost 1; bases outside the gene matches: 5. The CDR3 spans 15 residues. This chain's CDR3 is CASTETSVNTGELFF. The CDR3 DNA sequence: TGCGCCAGCACTGAGACTAGCGTGAACACCGGGGAGCTGTTTTTT.

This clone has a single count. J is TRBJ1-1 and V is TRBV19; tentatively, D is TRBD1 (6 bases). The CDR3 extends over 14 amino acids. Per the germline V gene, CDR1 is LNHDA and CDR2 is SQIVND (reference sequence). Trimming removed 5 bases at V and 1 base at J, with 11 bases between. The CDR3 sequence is CASSLTRGNTEAFF. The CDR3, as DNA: TGTGCCAGTAGTCTAACCAGGGGGAACACTGAAGCTTTCTTT.

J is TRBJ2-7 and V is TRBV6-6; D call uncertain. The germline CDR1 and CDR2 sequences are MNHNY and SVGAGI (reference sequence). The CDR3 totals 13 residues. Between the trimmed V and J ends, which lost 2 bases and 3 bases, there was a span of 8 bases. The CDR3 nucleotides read TGTGCCAGCAGTTACCGAGAAATCTACGAGCAGTACTTC. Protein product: CASSYREIYEQYF.

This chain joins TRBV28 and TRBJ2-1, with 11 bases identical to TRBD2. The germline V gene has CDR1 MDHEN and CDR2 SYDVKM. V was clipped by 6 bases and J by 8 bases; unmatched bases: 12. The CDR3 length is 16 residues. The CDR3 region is CASRPPSGGNYDEQFF. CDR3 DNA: TGTGCCAGCAGGCCCCCTAGCGGGGGGAATTATGATGAGCAGTTCTTC.

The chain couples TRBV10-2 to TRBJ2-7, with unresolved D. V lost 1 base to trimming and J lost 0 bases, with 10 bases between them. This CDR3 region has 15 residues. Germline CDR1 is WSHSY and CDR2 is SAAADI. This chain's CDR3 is CASSELLIDSYEQYF. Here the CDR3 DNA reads TGCGCCAGCAGTGAGTTATTGATAGACTCCTACGAGCAGTACTTC.

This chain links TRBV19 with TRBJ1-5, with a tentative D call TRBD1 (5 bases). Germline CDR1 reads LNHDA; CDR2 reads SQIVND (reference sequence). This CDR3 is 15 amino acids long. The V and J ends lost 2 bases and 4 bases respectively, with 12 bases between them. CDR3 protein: CASSIRVGGNQPQHF. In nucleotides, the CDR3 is TGTGCCAGTAGTATAAGGGTCGGGGGAAATCAGCCCCAGCATTTT.

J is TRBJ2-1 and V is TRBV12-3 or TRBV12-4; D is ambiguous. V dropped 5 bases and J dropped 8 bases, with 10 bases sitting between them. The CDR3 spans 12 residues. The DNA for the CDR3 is TGTGCCAGCAGTCTAAGCGTATATGAGCAGTTCTTC. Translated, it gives CASSLSVYEQFF.

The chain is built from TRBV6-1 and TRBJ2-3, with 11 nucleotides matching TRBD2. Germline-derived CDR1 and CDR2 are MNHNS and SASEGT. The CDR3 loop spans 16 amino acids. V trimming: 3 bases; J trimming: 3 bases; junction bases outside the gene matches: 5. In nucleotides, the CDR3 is TGTGCCAGCAGTGACCCTATAGCGGGGGGGACAGATACGCAGTATTTT. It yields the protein CASSDPIAGGTDTQYF.